This T cell receptor (beta chain) was identified during a study of blood T cells in healthy people across ages. Donors ranged from roughly 6 to 90 years old and were healthy Caucasians in Russia. The study's findings and limits: Shifts in expanded clonotypes may have been confounded by donor CMV status, which was unknown. Both higher diversity and more naive CD4+ cells marked long-lived donors when set against aged donors.

The length of the CDR3 is 15 residues. Trimming cost V 4 bases and J 2 bases, with 13 bases left between them. Per germline, CDR1 MNHEY and CDR2 SMNVEV (reference sequence). About this clonotype: Antigen: not known.

A second 7 to 11 cycle PCR used barcoded and J-beta primers. The yield of each sample was at least 3 million CDR3-containing paired-end reads. TCRdb processed the 5' RACE reads anew with MiXCR; each CDR3 protein has one entry. The data contain about 680,000 distinct CDR3 sequences, about 52% of them singletons. Sequenced material: blood. The sequence was collected from an older woman in good health. This chain connects TRBV27 to TRBJ2-3; D possibly matches TRBD1 or TRBD2 (5 bases each). Written as DNA, the CDR3 is TGTGCCAGCAGTTCATTCCGGGACCTCACAGATACGCAGTATTTT. It specifies CASSSFRDLTDTQYF.